This T cell receptor beta chain was retrieved from a study of blood T cells in healthy people across ages (dated by TCRdb to the mid-2010s). Broadly, across the study: Template switching captured roughly one uniquely barcoded TCR beta cDNA molecule per two T cells in model experiments. Donors of different ages were randomly distributed across sequencing lanes to avoid experimental bias. Using the same blood draw, the study looked at two additional independent replicas of 1 million unique cDNA reads for two donors, one aged 18 to 30 and the other aged 80 or older. The donors were split into four age groups: young (average around 15 years), middle-aged (39), aged (more than 55) and long-lived (under 85). The study measured age-related changes in TCR beta repertoire diversity using deep sequencing normalized with unique cDNA molecular identifiers.

Comment on this clonotype: Its cognate antigen has yet to be identified. No quality values exist for individual bases; no much larger clone is one base distant.

The library was produced with 5' RACE. For sequencing, an Illumina HiSeq 2500 was employed. A second roughly 6 to 12 cycle PCR used a sample-barcoded 5' primer and a J-beta primer mix. A template-switch 5' adaptor carrying 12 random nucleotides introduced a unique molecular identifier onto each TCR beta cDNA molecule. At least 2.5 million CDR3-containing paired-end reads were obtained from each sample. First-strand cDNA was synthesized from all RNA with the Mint cDNA synthesis kit, primed by a TRBC-specific oligonucleotide. Following uracil-DNA glycosylase treatment, all cDNA underwent a first 18-cycle PCR with the universal primers M1SS and BC2_uni_R. The authors' analysis ran thus. Each sample was normalized by randomly selecting 1 million high-quality reads, each carrying a distinct molecular identifier. Instead of being binned into consensus sequences, reads that shared molecular identifiers were thrown out. CDR3 identification, clonotype clustering and error correction used MiTCR with a Q25 quality threshold and the strictest error-elimination algorithm. A nonparametric unseen species model using Euler transformation provided a lower-bound estimate of total TCR beta diversity. TCRdb trimmed public reads at Q25 via fastp, called clones via MiXCR and kept in-frame beta chains. Merged by CDR3 protein, the rows form single entries marked with the most common genes and DNA. What appears here as the V and J calls and clone size reflects TCRdb's work, not the paper's. For this sample there are approximately 800,000 distinct CDR3 sequences; about 46% appear just once. 18% of the sample is in the top ten clones.

The roughly 39 donors, aged roughly 6 to 95 years, were systemically healthy Caucasian individuals from Russia. Each donor gave ten milliliters of peripheral blood, collected into EDTA-treated Vacutainer tubes. Ficoll-Paque density-gradient centrifugation was used to isolate PBMCs, with at least 6 million per sample. Total RNA was extracted from PBMCs with Trizol reagent, with at least 5.5 micrograms obtained per sample. Naive CD45RAhigh/CD27high T cell percentages were measured by flow cytometry on a PBMC aliquot from every donor. Overall results and qualifications from the work: A strong correlation was found between observed TCR beta diversity and the percentage of naive T cells measured by flow cytometry. Observed TCR beta diversity per million T cells fell roughly linearly with age, and a significant reduction was already apparent by age approximately 40. Total diversity estimates from one million sequenced T cells were considered lower bounds and underestimates. Because donor CMV infection status was unknown, age-related changes in expanded clonotypes were potentially confounded. Compared with the aged group, the long-lived group had more naive CD4+ T cells, fewer expanded clones and increased TCR diversity, suggesting age selection. Because profiling used bulk unsorted PBMCs, naive and antigen-experienced compartments could not be compared conclusively.

Material: blood. This sequence originates from a man aged 80 or over in good health.

The CDR3 region reads CASSSQGFYEQYF. The DNA sequence is as follows: TGTGCCAGTAGCTCACAGGGTTTCTACGAGCAGTACTTC. The chain uses TRBV2 and TRBJ2-4, and perhaps TRBD1 as D gene, on 6 matching bases. The tail of the sequence fits TRBJ2-7 better, so the J call may be wrong. Its CDR3 holds 13 amino acids, cysteine through phenylalanine. Only the CDR3 part of the read is kept: 39 bases, read in frame from the first base. CDR1 and CDR2, looked up from the germline V gene, are SNHLY and FYNNEI.